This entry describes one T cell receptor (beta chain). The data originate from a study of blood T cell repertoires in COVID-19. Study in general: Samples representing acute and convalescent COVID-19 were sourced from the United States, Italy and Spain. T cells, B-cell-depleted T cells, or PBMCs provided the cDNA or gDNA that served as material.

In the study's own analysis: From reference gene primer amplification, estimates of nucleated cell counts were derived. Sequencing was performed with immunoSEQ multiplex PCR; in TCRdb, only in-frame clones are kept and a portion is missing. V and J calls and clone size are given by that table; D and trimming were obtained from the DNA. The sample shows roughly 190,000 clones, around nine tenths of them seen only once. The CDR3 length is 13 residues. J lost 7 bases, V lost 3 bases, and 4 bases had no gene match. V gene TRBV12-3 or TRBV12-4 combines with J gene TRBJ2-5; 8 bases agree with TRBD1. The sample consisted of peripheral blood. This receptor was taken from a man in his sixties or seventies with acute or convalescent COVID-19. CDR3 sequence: CASSLDRAGTQYF. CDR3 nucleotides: TGTGCCAGCAGTTTGGACAGGGCCGGGACCCAGTACTTC.